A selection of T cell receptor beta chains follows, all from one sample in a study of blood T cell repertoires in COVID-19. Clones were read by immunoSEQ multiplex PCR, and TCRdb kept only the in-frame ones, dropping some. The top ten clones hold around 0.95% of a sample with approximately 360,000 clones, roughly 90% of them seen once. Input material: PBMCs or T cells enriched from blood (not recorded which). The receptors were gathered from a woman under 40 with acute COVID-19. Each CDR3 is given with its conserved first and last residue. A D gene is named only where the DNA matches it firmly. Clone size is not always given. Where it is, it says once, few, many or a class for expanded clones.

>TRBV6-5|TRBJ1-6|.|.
TGTGCCAGCACCCCGACGGGAAATTCACCCCTCCACTTT
CASTPTGNSPLHF
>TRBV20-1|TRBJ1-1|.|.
TGCAGTGCTAGAGGAGAACTAGGAGCTTTCTTT
CSARGELGAFF
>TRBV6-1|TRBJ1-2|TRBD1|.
TGTGCCAGCAGTGAAGGAGGGGGCAGAAACTATGGCTACACCTTC
CASSEGGGRNYGYTF
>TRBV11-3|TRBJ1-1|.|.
TGTGCCAGCAGCTTACAGGGTACTGAAGCTTTCTTT
CASSLQGTEAFF
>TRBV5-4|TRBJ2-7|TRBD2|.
TGTGCCAGCAGTCGACTTAGCGGGGGGGTCGACGAGCAGTACTTC
CASSRLSGGVDEQYF
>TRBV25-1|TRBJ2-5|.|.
TGTGCCAGCAGTCCACATCCGCCCCGGGACACCTCCAAGTACTTC
CASSPHPPRDTSKYF
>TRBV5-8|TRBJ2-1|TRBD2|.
TGTGCCAGCAGCTTGGAGAGCGGGGGGGCCGTTGAGCAGTTCTTC
CASSLESGGAVEQFF
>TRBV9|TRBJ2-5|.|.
TGTGCCAGCAGCGTAGAGGGTGGGGCAGGGGAGACCCAGTACTTC
CASSVEGGAGETQYF
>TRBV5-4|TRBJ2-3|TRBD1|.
TGTGCCAGCAGCTTGGCCGAAGGGACAGGGGTCGGCACAGATACGCAGTATTTT
CASSLAEGTGVGTDTQYF
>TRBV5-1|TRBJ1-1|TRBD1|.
TGCGCCAGCAAAATCGAGGGGGCGGTGAACACTGAAGCTTTCTTT
CASKIEGAVNTEAFF
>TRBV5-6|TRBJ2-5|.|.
TGTGCCAGCAGCCCGGCGGCGCGCAGGACCCAGTACTTC
CASSPAARRTQYF
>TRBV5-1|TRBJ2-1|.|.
TGCGCCAGCCTGGGGGGTCACAATGAGCAGTTCTTC
CASLGGHNEQFF
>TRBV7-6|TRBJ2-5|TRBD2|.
TGTGCCAGCAGCTCCCAGATTAGGACTAGCGGGGGTGAGACCCAGTACTTC
CASSSQIRTSGGETQYF
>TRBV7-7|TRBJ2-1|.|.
TGTGCCAGCAGCTTAGCACAGGGTTCTTACAATGAGCAGTTCTTC
CASSLAQGSYNEQFF
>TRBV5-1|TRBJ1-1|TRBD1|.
TGCGCCAGCAGCTCCCTAGCCGGGACAGGGAACACTGAAGCTTTCTTT
CASSSLAGTGNTEAFF
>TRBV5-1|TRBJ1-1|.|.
TGCGCCAGCAGCTTGGCGGTAGAGGCTACCAGGGGCACTGAAGCTTTCTTT
CASSLAVEATRGTEAFF
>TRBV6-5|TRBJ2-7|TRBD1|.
TGTGCCAGCAGTTACTCCACAGGGGGGATCTACGAGCAGTACTTC
CASSYSTGGIYEQYF
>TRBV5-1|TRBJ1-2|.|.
TGCGCCAGCAGCTTTGACGCCAGGACTGAGAGTGGCTACACCTTC
CASSFDARTESGYTF
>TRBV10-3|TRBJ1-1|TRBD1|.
TGTGCCACACAGGGACAGACGAACACTGAAGCTTTCTTT
CATQGQTNTEAFF
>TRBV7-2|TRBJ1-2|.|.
TGTGCCAGCAGCTTCGGGTGGACCCAGACGGGGGGCTACACCTTC
CASSFGWTQTGGYTF
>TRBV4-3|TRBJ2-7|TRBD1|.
TGCGCCAGCAGCCACCCGATGGGACAGGGATCCTACGAGCAGTACTTC
CASSHPMGQGSYEQYF
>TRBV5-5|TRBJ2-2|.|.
TGTGCCAGCAGCTTGGCGGCCCTAGGAGGGGAGCTGTTTTTT
CASSLAALGGELFF
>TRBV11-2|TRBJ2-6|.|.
TGTGCCAGCAGTAACAGGGCTGGGGCCAACGTCCTGACTTTC
CASSNRAGANVLTF
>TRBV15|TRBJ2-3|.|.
TGTGCCACCAGCAGGCGCGTAGAGCAAAGCACAGATACGCAGTATTTT
CATSRRVEQSTDTQYF
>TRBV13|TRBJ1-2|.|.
TGTGCCAGCACGTCCGAGATGGGCGTATGGGGCTACACCTTC
CASTSEMGVWGYTF
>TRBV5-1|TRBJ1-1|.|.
TGCGCCAGCAGTGGGGGGAGAGAAGCTTTCTTT
CASSGGREAFF
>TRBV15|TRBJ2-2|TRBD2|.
TGTGCCACCAGCAGAGGAGCGGGGGCGAACACCGGGGAGCTGTTTTTT
CATSRGAGANTGELFF
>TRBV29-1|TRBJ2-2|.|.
TGCAGCGTTGCGGTAACCGGGGAGCTGTTTTTT
CSVAVTGELFF
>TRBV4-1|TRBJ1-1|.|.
TGCGCCAGCAGCCATCGAGAGGCGAGCAACACTGAAGCTTTCTTT
CASSHREASNTEAFF
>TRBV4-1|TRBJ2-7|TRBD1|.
TGCGCCAGCAGCGGACAGGGATACGAGCAGTACTTC
CASSGQGYEQYF
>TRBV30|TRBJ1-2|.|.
TGTGCCTGGAGTGGTACAGGGCAACAAGGTGGCTATGGCTACACCTTC
CAWSGTGQQGGYGYTF
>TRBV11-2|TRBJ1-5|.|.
TGTGCCAGCAGCGCTAAACCAAGCCAAAGCAATCAGCCCCAGCATTTT
CASSAKPSQSNQPQHF
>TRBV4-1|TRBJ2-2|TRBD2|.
TGCGCCAGCAGCCAAGGCCCCCGCGGGGGGCCAACCGGGGAGCTGTTTTTT
CASSQGPRGGPTGELFF
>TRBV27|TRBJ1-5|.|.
TGTGCCAGCAGTTTATTGGGGGGGGCCGGTCAGCCCCAGCATTTT
CASSLLGGAGQPQHF
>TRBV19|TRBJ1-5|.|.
TGTGCCAGTAGGAGGACAGAAGTGTCCAATCAGCCCCAGCATTTT
CASRRTEVSNQPQHF
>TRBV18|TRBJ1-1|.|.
TGTGCCAGCTCACTAGACAGGTTGGGCACTGAAGCTTTCTTT
CASSLDRLGTEAFF
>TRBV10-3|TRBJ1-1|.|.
TGTGCCATCAGTGAGTCGACAACGAACACTGAAGCTTTCTTT
CAISESTTNTEAFF
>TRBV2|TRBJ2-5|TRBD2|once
TGTGCCAGCAGTGTGAGACTAGCGGGGGGGGAGGAGACCCAGTACTTC
CASSVRLAGGEETQYF
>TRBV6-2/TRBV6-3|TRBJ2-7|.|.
TGTGCCAGCAGTTACTCGTCGGGGGAGCAGTACTTC
CASSYSSGEQYF
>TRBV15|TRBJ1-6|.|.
TGTGCCACCAGCAGAGACGGTAGACTCCACTTT
CATSRDGRLHF